This is a list of T cell receptor beta chains from one sample in a study of shared clonotypes between healthy human individuals. The assay was immunoSEQ multiplex PCR, and TCRdb's table has in-frame clones only and misses some. The sample yields some 320,000 clones, around 87% seen once. Sequences were obtained from memory CD8+ T cells sorted from blood. These receptors were taken from a man aged 18 to 30 in good health. Each CDR3 is given with its conserved first and last residue. D genes are given only for firm matches. Size is omitted from some rows. Given values are once, few, many or a class for expanded clones.

abundance: NA
d_gene: NA
v_gene: TRBV7-9
j_gene: TRBJ2-7
CDR3nt: TGTGCCAGCAGCTTTAGATGGGACATCGTCGAGCAGTACTTC
CDR3aa: CASSFRWDIVEQYF

abundance: NA
d_gene: NA
v_gene: TRBV9
j_gene: TRBJ1-2
CDR3nt: TGTGCCAGCAGCGGCGTCCACAGCTACACCTTC
CDR3aa: CASSGVHSYTF

abundance: NA
d_gene: TRBD2
v_gene: TRBV19
j_gene: TRBJ2-7
CDR3nt: TGTGCCAGTAGTCCCCGAGCTAGCGGGGGCTACGAGCAGTACTTC
CDR3aa: CASSPRASGGYEQYF

abundance: NA
d_gene: NA
v_gene: TRBV9
j_gene: TRBJ1-1
CDR3nt: TGTGCCAGCAGCGTAGGGGACCGTACTGAAGCTTTCTTT
CDR3aa: CASSVGDRTEAFF

abundance: NA
d_gene: NA
v_gene: TRBV10-3
j_gene: TRBJ2-7
CDR3nt: TGTGCCACCTCGGGAGTCACTTCCGACGAGCAGTACTTC
CDR3aa: CATSGVTSDEQYF

abundance: NA
d_gene: TRBD1
v_gene: TRBV29-1
j_gene: TRBJ1-2
CDR3nt: TGCAGCGGGGTGGCACAGGGGCCAAACTATGGCTACACCTTC
CDR3aa: CSGVAQGPNYGYTF

abundance: NA
d_gene: NA
v_gene: TRBV28
j_gene: TRBJ2-7
CDR3nt: TGTGCCAGCAGTTTAGGCCCGGGGGCGTACGAGCAGTACTTC
CDR3aa: CASSLGPGAYEQYF

abundance: NA
d_gene: TRBD2
v_gene: TRBV10-3
j_gene: TRBJ2-5
CDR3nt: TGTGCCATCAGTGGCCTAGCGGGGTACCAAGAGACCCAGTACTTC
CDR3aa: CAISGLAGYQETQYF

abundance: once
d_gene: TRBD2
v_gene: TRBV2
j_gene: TRBJ2-3
CDR3nt: TGTGCCAGCAAAGGACTAGCGGGAGTTTCGGATACGCAGTATTTT
CDR3aa: CASKGLAGVSDTQYF

abundance: NA
d_gene: TRBD1
v_gene: TRBV4-1
j_gene: TRBJ1-2
CDR3nt: TGCGCCAGCAGCCCAGAGGAGGCAGGGGGCTACCTCTATGGCTACACCTTC
CDR3aa: CASSPEEAGGYLYGYTF

abundance: NA
d_gene: NA
v_gene: TRBV7-6
j_gene: TRBJ2-1
CDR3nt: TGTGCCAGCAGCCTGGGTCCGGGGGCCCCCTACAATGAGCAGTTCTTC
CDR3aa: CASSLGPGAPYNEQFF

abundance: NA
d_gene: TRBD1
v_gene: TRBV27
j_gene: TRBJ1-6
CDR3nt: TGTGCCAGCAGTTTATCGCAGGGGGCATCTTCACCCCTCCACTTT
CDR3aa: CASSLSQGASSPLHF

abundance: NA
d_gene: NA
v_gene: TRBV4-1
j_gene: TRBJ2-7
CDR3nt: TGCGCCAGCAGCCTAGAGGGGGAGGGGTCCTACGAGCAGTACTTC
CDR3aa: CASSLEGEGSYEQYF

abundance: NA
d_gene: NA
v_gene: TRBV7-2
j_gene: TRBJ2-1
CDR3nt: TGTGCCAGCAGCTTTGGCCTGCTGTACAATGAGCAGTTCTTC
CDR3aa: CASSFGLLYNEQFF

abundance: NA
d_gene: TRBD2
v_gene: TRBV27
j_gene: TRBJ2-1
CDR3nt: TGTGCCAGCAGTTTATGGTCTAGCGGGAGCCTCTACAATGAGCAGTTCTTC
CDR3aa: CASSLWSSGSLYNEQFF

abundance: once
d_gene: TRBD1
v_gene: TRBV27
j_gene: TRBJ1-5
CDR3nt: TGTGCCAGCAGTTTATTGCCGGGACAGGGGACCCAGGGAACTCAGCCCCAGCATTTT
CDR3aa: CASSLLPGQGTQGTQPQHF

abundance: NA
d_gene: NA
v_gene: TRBV4-1
j_gene: TRBJ1-5
CDR3nt: TGCGCCAGCAGCCGCTGGTTTGAGAGCAATCAGCCCCAGCATTTT
CDR3aa: CASSRWFESNQPQHF

abundance: NA
d_gene: NA
v_gene: TRBV19
j_gene: TRBJ1-6
CDR3nt: TGTGCCAGTGCTCCGCGGACAGATAATTCACCCCTCCACTTT
CDR3aa: CASAPRTDNSPLHF